This T cell receptor (beta chain) stems from a study of blood T cell repertoires in COVID-19. The V gene's germline CDR1 is MNHNS and CDR2 SASEGT. Trimming cost V 0 bases and J 1 base, with 13 bases left between them. The CDR3 totals 16 residues. Method: immunoSEQ multiplex PCR; TCRdb's copy keeps in-frame clones and lacks some. The top ten clones hold roughly 2.1% of a sample with approximately 390,000 clones, around 87% of them seen once. This sequence joins TRBV6-1 and TRBJ2-7, with a weak D call TRBD2 (6 bases). Material: peripheral blood. The receptor was isolated from a woman aged 55-75 years with COVID-19, enrolled during active disease. CDR3 in DNA: TGTGCCAGCAGTGAAGCGTGGGAGGCAATATCCTACGAGCAGTACTTC. It translates to CASSEAWEAISYEQYF.